The 16 T cell receptor beta chains given below trace back to one sample, sequenced in a study of T cell therapy after organ transplantation. Repertoires were generated with immunoSEQ multiplex PCR, while TCRdb's copy carries only in-frame clones and drops some. The sample records approximately 600 clones, about 66% being singletons. Their target antigens are unknown. Therapy product cells were restimulated with a CMV peptide pool for roughly four hours, then IFN-gamma-secreting cells were captured. Sequencing was carried out using cultured CD8+ T cells. The origin of the receptors is a human patient who had received a solid organ transplant and had CMV disease. Some T cells may possibly be graft donor cells.

Worth noting for this clone: Other nucleotide sequences in the sample specify the same CDR3. The genes are TRBV6-5 and TRBJ2-7, with D possibly being TRBD2 (5 bases). V was cut by 6 bases and J by 4 bases, with 16 bases left in between. Germline CDR1 reads MNHEY; CDR2 reads SVGAGI. This CDR3 contains 14 residues. CDR3: CASSYGGRQYEQYF. In DNA, the CDR3 is TGTGCCAGCAGCTACGGAGGACGGCAATACGAGCAGTACTTC.

This chain uses TRBV14 with TRBJ1-2; no clear D gene. CDR1 is SGHDN and CDR2 is FVKESK in the germline V gene. Trimming shortened V by 0 bases and J by 8 bases, and 16 bases separated the two germline ends. The CDR3 length is 15 residues. CDR3 loop: CASSQDRASFGGYTF. The CDR3 DNA sequence: TGTGCCAGCAGCCAAGATAGGGCGTCCTTCGGAGGCTACACCTTC. Variable domain in full (rest from reference TRBV14 and TRBJ1-2): EAGVTQFPSHSVIEKGQTVTLRCDPISGHDNLYWYRRVMGKEIKFLLHFVKESKQDESGMPNNRFLAERTGGTYSTLKVQPAELEDSGVYFCASSQDRASFGGYTFGSGTRLTVV.

The sample holds a few counts of this clone. The J gene is TRBJ1-1, the V gene TRBV7-9; no reliable D call. The CDR3 sequence is 14 residues long. Germline V lookup: CDR1 SEHNR, CDR2 FQNEAQ (reference sequence). V lost 0 bases, J lost 5 bases, and 10 bases lay in between. The CDR3 region has the DNA TGTGCCAGCAGCTTAGCGCGGGAGGGAACTGAAGCTTTCTTT. It specifies CASSLAREGTEAFF.

The chain uses TRBV5-1 and TRBJ2-7; TRBD1 aligns across 9 bases. This CDR3 is built from 12 residues. J lost 6 bases, V lost 3 bases, and 1 base had no gene match. CDR1 SGHRS and CDR2 YFSETQ come from the germline V gene. The CDR3 DNA reads as TGCGCCAGCAGCTGGACAGGGGCCGAGCAGTACTTC. Translated: CASSWTGAEQYF.

V gene TRBV5-1 combines with J gene TRBJ1-1; a weak D match, TRBD1 (6 bases). The V and J ends lost 0 bases and 3 bases respectively, with 12 bases between them. Germline values: CDR1 SGHRS, CDR2 YFSETQ. The CDR3 sequence is 15 residues long. The CDR3 is CASSLVPGADTEAFF. In DNA, the CDR3 is TGCGCCAGCAGCTTGGTACCGGGGGCGGACACTGAAGCTTTCTTT.

This clone was picked up a small number of times. The CDR3 reads CASSGGTEAFF. The CDR3 bases are TGTGCCAGTTCAGGGGGCACTGAAGCTTTCTTT. This sequence joins TRBV7-8 and TRBJ1-1, with 7 bases that match TRBD1. The CDR3 consists of 11 residues. Per germline, CDR1 SGHVS and CDR2 FQNEAQ. The ends lost 9 bases at V and 4 bases at J; junction bases unmatched: 2.

The rearrangement links TRBV19 to TRBJ2-7; D could derive from TRBD1 or TRBD2 (5 bases each). V lost 6 bases to trimming and J lost 5 bases, with 11 bases between them. The length of the CDR3 is 12 residues. Germline CDR1 and CDR2: LNHDA and SQIVND (reference sequence). CDR3 protein: CASSPGTHEQYF. CDR3 DNA: TGTGCCAGTAGCCCCGGGACCCACGAGCAGTACTTC. The full variable domain, in which reference TRBV19 and TRBJ2-7 provide the parts outside the CDR3, is DGGITQSPKYLFRKEGQNVTLSCEQNLNHDAMYWYRQDPGQGLRLIYYSQIVNDFQKGDIAEGYSVSREKKESFPLTVTSAQKNPTAFYLCASSPGTHEQYFGPGTRLTVT.

This clone was detected a few times. The chain combines TRBV5-8 with TRBJ2-1, with 8 bases identical to TRBD2. V lost 3 bases, J lost 10 bases, and 18 bases stayed unmatched. The germline V gene has CDR1 SGHTS and CDR2 YDEGEE. This CDR3 is built from 17 residues. The CDR3 DNA reads TGTGCCAGCAGCTCCAGTAGGGGCGGGGGGCCACATCGCGAGCAGTTCTTC. Translating gives CASSSSRGGGPHREQFF.

This chain uses TRBV25-1 with TRBJ2-7; D may be TRBD1 (6 bases). The CDR3 covers 12 residues. V shed 9 bases and J shed 2 bases, with 11 bases lying between them. Germline CDR1 MGHDK, CDR2 SYGVNS. This chain's CDR3 is CASSDRPYEQYF. The CDR3 DNA is TGTGCCAGTTCGGACAGACCCTACGAGCAGTACTTC.

This clone is termed large. The chain joins TRBV27 to TRBJ2-1; D uncertain. There are 14 residues in the CDR3. Trimming stripped 2 bases from V and 5 bases from J, with 10 bases between. Germline V gene sequence: CDR1 MNHEY, CDR2 SMNVEV (reference sequence). As DNA, the CDR3 is TGTGCCAGCAGTTTAGGTGGCAGTAACAATGAGCAGTTCTTC. Its translation is CASSLGGSNNEQFF.

Written as DNA, the CDR3 is TGTGCCAGCTCTTTCGGACAGGGGGTTACCTACGAGCAGTACTTC. This codes for CASSFGQGVTYEQYF. The rearrangement joins TRBV9 to TRBJ2-7; 10 bases are a match to TRBD1. Germline loops: CDR1 SGDLS, CDR2 YYNGEE. Trimming at V came to 7 bases and at J to 2 bases, leaving 9 bases not matched to a gene. The CDR3 sequence is 15 residues long.

The chain combines TRBV10-2 with TRBJ1-4, with TRBD1 matching 7 bases. CDR1 and CDR2 from the germline V gene are WSHSY and SAAADI. The CDR3 is made up of 14 amino acids. With 0 bases clipped from V and 8 bases from J, the junction kept 3 bases outside the gene matches. CDR3 nucleotides: TGCGCCAGCAGTGAGTCGTACAGGGGAGAAAAACTGTTTTTT. This codes for CASSESYRGEKLFF.

In its sample, this clone was seen a few times. Distinct nucleotide sequences in the sample also encode this CDR3. The V call is TRBV27, the J call TRBJ2-1; D unclear. Germline V gives CDR1 MNHEY, CDR2 SMNVEV (reference sequence). The V end lost 3 bases, the J end lost 1 base, and 7 bases lay between the germline ends. The length of the CDR3 is 14 residues. CDR3 in DNA: TGTGCCAGCAGTTTGGGTGGATCCTACAATGAGCAGTTCTTC. Translating it yields CASSLGGSYNEQFF.

This chain links TRBV30 with TRBJ2-2; D uncertain. Germline CDR1 is GTSNPN and CDR2 is SVGIG (reference sequence). There are 18 residues in the CDR3. The V end lost 0 bases, the J end lost 2 bases, and 19 bases lay between the germline ends. The CDR3 here is CAWSVLFRDTPNTGELFF. Written as DNA, the CDR3 is TGTGCCTGGAGTGTACTTTTCCGTGACACGCCCAACACCGGGGAGCTGTTTTTT.

The chain carries TRBV27 and TRBJ2-7; the D is unclear. This CDR3 has 15 residues. V was pared by 6 bases and J by 6 bases, with 21 bases between. The V gene's germline CDR1 is MNHEY and CDR2 SMNVEV (reference sequence). CDR3 bases: TGTGCCAGCAGGCAATCCCCGGGTCAAGCCGTCGAGCAGTACTTC. It codes for CASRQSPGQAVEQYF.

The rearrangement links TRBV5-4 to TRBJ2-1; TRBD2 matches 7 bases. V was clipped by 5 bases and J by 0 bases; unmatched bases: 5. The germline V gene has CDR1 SGHNT and CDR2 YYREEE (reference sequence). This CDR3 spans 15 amino acids. The CDR3 here is CASRPGLPSYNEQFF. Here the CDR3 DNA reads TGTGCCAGCAGACCGGGACTACCCTCCTACAATGAGCAGTTCTTC.